This T cell receptor beta chain came from a study of identical twins. TCRdb reprocessed the 5' RACE reads via MiXCR and lists one record per CDR3 protein. The data contain just over 500,000 distinct CDR3 sequences, around 20% of them singletons. This CDR3 is 13 amino acids long. Trimming removed 10 bases from V and 0 bases from J, with 10 bases in between. These same records also appear under a second study, on T cells expressing NK-cell markers. That source notes: It was from sorted CD3+CD56+NKG2C+, CD3+CD56+NKG2C- and CD3+CD56-NKG2C+ T cells that TCR beta repertoires came. Most of the eight sequenced donors were HCMV-seropositive; one was seronegative.

The rearrangement joins TRBV12-3 or TRBV12-4 to TRBJ1-3; no firm D call. This clonotype was obtained from a woman aged 18-29 years in good health. The sample was CD4+ T cells sorted from blood. The chain's CDR3 is CANLQGSGNTIYF. The CDR3, as DNA: TGTGCCAACCTACAAGGCTCTGGAAACACCATATATTTT.